One and the same sample provided the 15 T cell receptor beta chains below, sequenced in a study of cytomegalovirus exposure and HLA in healthy donors. The PCR made use of 60 Vbeta and 13 Jbeta primers. Repertoires were generated with immunoSEQ multiplex PCR, while TCRdb's copy carries only in-frame clones and drops some. The sample contains nearly 110,000 clones, about three quarters of which appear only once. The sample comprised PBMCs. Every receptor here comes from a man aged 25-45 years in good health and CMV-seronegative.

The rearrangement links TRBV13 to TRBJ2-7, with 8 bases matching TRBD1. CDR3 size: 17 residues. J was trimmed by 2 bases and V by 0 bases; bases with no gene match: 9. Germline V gene data show CDR1 as PRHDT and CDR2 as FYEKMQ (reference sequence). The CDR3 DNA reads TGTGCCAGCAGCTTAGGGGGGTTGTCCAGGGGGCCCTACGAGCAGTACTTC. Its translation: CASSLGGLSRGPYEQYF.

This CDR3 is CASSLGRSSGRWNADTQYF. CDR3 nucleotides: TGTGCCAGCAGCTTAGGTAGGTCCAGCGGGAGATGGAACGCAGATACGCAGTATTTT. The genes are TRBV11-2 and TRBJ2-3; TRBD2 matches at 8 bases. Germline lookup yields CDR1 SGHAT and CDR2 FQNNGV. CDR3 length: 19 residues. Germline trimming cut 1 base from V and 4 bases from J; bases unmatched to any gene: 16.

The chain uses TRBV11-2 and TRBJ2-7, with 8 nucleotides matching TRBD1. V trimming: 4 bases; J trimming: 0 bases; junction bases outside the gene matches: 5. This CDR3 has 15 residues. Germline assignment: CDR1 SGHAT and CDR2 FQNNGV. The CDR3 bases are TGTGCCAGCAGCTCGACAGGGGTGAGCTCCTACGAGCAGTACTTC. Protein: CASSSTGVSSYEQYF.

The chain carries TRBV10-2 and TRBJ1-6; TRBD1 agrees at 9 bases. The V and J ends lost 5 bases and 9 bases, in that order; junction bases with no gene match: 5. The CDR3 is made up of 14 amino acids. The germline V gene has CDR1 WSHSY and CDR2 SAAADI. DNA of the CDR3: TGCGCCAGCAGTCAGGGACAGGGCAGTTCACCCCTCCACTTT. It specifies CASSQGQGSSPLHF.

J is TRBJ1-5 and V is TRBV5-1, with 8 positions matching TRBD1. V lost 1 base to trimming and J lost 5 bases; unmatched junction nucleotides: 2. CDR1 SGHRS and CDR2 YFSETQ come from the germline V gene. The CDR3 contains 14 residues. In DNA, the CDR3 is TGCGCCAGCAGCTTGACAGGGGGGGATCAGCCCCAGCATTTT. Its translation: CASSLTGGDQPQHF.

The V call is TRBV7-2, the J call TRBJ2-3; weak D call: TRBD1 (6 bases). Trimming left V 1 base short and J 1 base short, with 12 bases between. The CDR3 runs 16 residues. Germline V gene sequence: CDR1 SGHTA, CDR2 FQGNSA. CDR3 protein: CASSLVLGGGTDTQYF. For the CDR3, the DNA is TGTGCCAGCAGCTTAGTTCTAGGGGGTGGCACAGATACGCAGTATTTT.

The rearrangement uses TRBV28 and TRBJ1-5; 8 bases match TRBD1. This CDR3 comprises 17 residues. V lost 6 bases to trimming and J lost 4 bases; unmatched junction nucleotides: 14. Germline V gives CDR1 MDHEN, CDR2 SYDVKM. The DNA for the CDR3 is TGTGCCAGCAGAATACCGGGACAGGTCTTGATGAATCAGCCCCAGCATTTT. Protein: CASRIPGQVLMNQPQHF.

CDR3 nucleotide sequence: TGTGCCAGCAGCCTGGTCGGGGGGAACACTGAAGCTTTCTTT. It translates to CASSLVGGNTEAFF. The V gene is TRBV11-3, the J gene TRBJ1-1; TRBD1 is a possible D gene (5 bases). The CDR3 totals 14 residues. CDR1 SGHNT and CDR2 YENEEA come from the germline V gene. V gave up 5 bases and J gave up 1 base, with 11 bases separating them.

This clone has only a few counts. The chain uses TRBV14 and TRBJ2-7; 7 bases agree with TRBD1. V lost 1 base, J lost 3 bases, and 3 bases stayed unmatched. Per germline, CDR1 SGHDN and CDR2 FVKESK. The CDR3 totals 14 residues. CDR3 coding DNA: TGTGCCAGCAGCCAAGGACAGGGTATCTACGAGCAGTACTTC. Translating gives CASSQGQGIYEQYF.

V is TRBV19 and J is TRBJ1-1, with TRBD1 identical over 8 bases. Germline CDR1 LNHDA, CDR2 SQIVND (reference sequence). V lost 4 bases, J lost 5 bases, and 3 bases stayed unmatched. The CDR3 covers 13 residues. CDR3 sequence reads: CASSRQGLTEAFF. The CDR3 coding sequence is TGTGCCAGTAGTAGACAGGGGTTGACTGAAGCTTTCTTT.

In DNA form, the CDR3 reads TGCGCCAGCAGCCAAGTTTCTCTGGGGGCATCCTACAATGAGCAGTTCTTC. Its protein is CASSQVSLGASYNEQFF. The V gene is TRBV4-1, the J gene TRBJ2-1; TRBD1 is a possible D gene (6 bases). V gave up 1 base and J gave up 1 base, with 14 bases separating them. This CDR3 has 17 amino acids. Germline-derived CDR1 and CDR2 are MGHRA and YSYEKL.

The chain combines TRBV6-5 with TRBJ2-1; 15 bases fit TRBD2. The CDR3 runs to 15 residues. V trimming: 6 bases; J trimming: 10 bases; junction bases outside the gene matches: 7. Germline CDR1 reads MNHEY; CDR2 reads SVGAGI. The CDR3 protein is CASRRTSGGAREQFF. The CDR3 DNA follows: TGTGCCAGCAGGAGGACTAGCGGGGGGGCCAGGGAGCAGTTCTTC.

V is TRBV5-1 and J is TRBJ2-2; 15 bases line up with TRBD2. This CDR3 contains 15 residues. Germline assignment: CDR1 SGHRS and CDR2 YFSETQ. With V trimmed by 5 bases and J by 7 bases, 3 bases remained unmatched. The CDR3 region is CASRMGLAGGGELFF. The CDR3 bases are TGCGCCAGCAGAATGGGACTAGCGGGAGGCGGGGAGCTGTTTTTT.

As for this clone: One end of the junction does not line up with germline, which may come from a read error. This chain connects TRBV5-5 to TRBJ2-5, with TRBD1 matching over 7 bases. Germline V lookup: CDR1 SGHKS, CDR2 YYEKEE (reference sequence). The CDR3 loop spans 11 amino acids. The chain's CDR3 is CASSVPGQIDF. The CDR3 DNA sequence: TGTGCCAGCAGCGTCCCGGGACAGATTGACTTC.

This clone has just a few counts. The rearrangement links TRBV25-1 to TRBJ2-3; tentative D call: TRBD1 (5 bases). CDR3 size: 15 residues. Trimming shortened V by 4 bases and J by 4 bases, and 15 bases separated the two germline ends. Germline CDR1 reads MGHDK; CDR2 reads SYGVNS. The DNA for the CDR3 is TGTGCCAGCAGTGTAACAGGAAGCCTCTCAGATACGCAGTATTTT. Its protein product is CASSVTGSLSDTQYF. Full variable domain (rest looked up from reference TRBV25-1 and TRBJ2-3): EADIYQTPRYLVIGTGKKITLECSQTMGHDKMYWYQQDPGMELHLIHYSYGVNSTEKGDLSSESTVSRIRTEHFPLTLESARPSHTSQYLCASSVTGSLSDTQYFGPGTRLTVL.